The 5 T cell receptor beta chains in this list originate from one sample, sequenced in a study of T cells in Graves' hyperthyroidism and ophthalmopathy. RNA transcripts provided the source from which TCR beta CDR3 regions were amplified. HTBI primers were the set used in a first-round RT-PCR of the TCR CDR3. TCRdb redid the calling of the multiplex PCR reads with MiXCR, one entry per CDR3 protein. The sample contains about 400,000 distinct CDR3 sequences, roughly 15% of which appear only once. The specimen sequenced was blood. The source is a woman aged 55-70 years with Graves' ophthalmopathy.

The CDR3 DNA reads as TGCAGTGCTAGGTGGACCGGGACAGGGTTTCAGCCCCAGCATTTT. This gives the protein CSARWTGTGFQPQHF. V usage is TRBV20-1 and J usage is TRBJ1-5, with 9 nucleotides matching TRBD1. Trimming cost V 3 bases and J 6 bases; bases outside gene matches: 9. The CDR3 length is 15 residues. Germline assignment: CDR1 DFQATT and CDR2 SNEGSKA (reference sequence).

V is TRBV5-8 and J is TRBJ1-1; D is unclear. CDR3 length: 13 residues. Deletions cut 5 bases from V and 1 base from J, with 9 bases between. Germline-derived CDR1 and CDR2 are SGHTS and YDEGEE. The CDR3 spells CASSPYRNTEAFF. CDR3 nucleotides: TGTGCCAGCAGTCCTTACAGGAACACTGAAGCTTTCTTT.

This clonotype was seen repeatedly, ten times or more. This chain uses TRBV28 with TRBJ2-3; D may match TRBD1 or TRBD2 (6 bases each). V was shortened by 10 bases and J by 0 bases, with 17 bases between the two germline ends. Germline lookup yields CDR1 MDHEN and CDR2 SYDVKM. The CDR3 is 15 amino acids. The CDR3 here is CATKGGSTSTDTQYF. Written as DNA, the CDR3 is TGTGCCACTAAAGGGGGGAGCACCAGCACAGATACGCAGTATTTT.

This clonotype showed up just a few times. The J gene is TRBJ1-4, the V gene TRBV27, with D possibly being TRBD1 (5 bases). The CDR3 extends over 13 amino acids. Germline V CDR1 and CDR2: MNHEY, SMNVEV (reference sequence). V shed 8 bases and J shed 10 bases, with 17 bases lying between them. The CDR3: CASRGAAGGKLFF. The DNA for the CDR3 is TGTGCCAGCCGCGGGGCAGCTGGGGGAAAACTGTTTTTT.

This clonotype showed up many times. The rearrangement links TRBV12-3 or TRBV12-4 to TRBJ2-5; D call uncertain. The CDR3 extends over 12 amino acids. V was cut by 6 bases and J by 5 bases, with 10 bases left in between. CDR3 sequence: CASRSYPETQYF. In nucleotides, the CDR3 is TGTGCCAGCAGGTCCTATCCGGAGACCCAGTACTTC.